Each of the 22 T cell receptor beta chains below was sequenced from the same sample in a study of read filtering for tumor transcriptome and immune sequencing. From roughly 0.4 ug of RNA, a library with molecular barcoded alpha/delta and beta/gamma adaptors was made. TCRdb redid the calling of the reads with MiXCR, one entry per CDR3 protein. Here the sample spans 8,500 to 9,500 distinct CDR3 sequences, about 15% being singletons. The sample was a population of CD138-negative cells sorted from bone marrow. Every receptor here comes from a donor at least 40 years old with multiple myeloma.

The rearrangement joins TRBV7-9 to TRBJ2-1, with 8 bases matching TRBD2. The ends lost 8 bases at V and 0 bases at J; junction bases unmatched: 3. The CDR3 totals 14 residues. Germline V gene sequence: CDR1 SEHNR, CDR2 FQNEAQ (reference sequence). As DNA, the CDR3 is TGTGCCAGCCAAAGCGGGAGCTCCTACAATGAGCAGTTCTTC. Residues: CASQSGSSYNEQFF.

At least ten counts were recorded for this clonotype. The chain's CDR3 is CASSQDRPRAHEQYF. DNA of the CDR3: TGTGCCAGCAGCCAAGATCGCCCCAGGGCCCACGAGCAGTACTTC. The rearrangement links TRBV14 to TRBJ2-7; the D gene is possibly TRBD1 (5 bases). Trimming shortened V by 0 bases and J by 5 bases, and 14 bases separated the two germline ends. The CDR3 spans 15 residues. CDR1 is SGHDN and CDR2 is FVKESK in the germline V gene.

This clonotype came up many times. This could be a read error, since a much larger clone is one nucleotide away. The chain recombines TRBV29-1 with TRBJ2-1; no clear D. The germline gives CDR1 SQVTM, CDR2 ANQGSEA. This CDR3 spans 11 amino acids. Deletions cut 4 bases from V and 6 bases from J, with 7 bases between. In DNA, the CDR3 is TGCAGCGTTGGAGATCCCAATGAGCAGTTCTTC. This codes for CSVGDPNEQFF.

This CDR3 reads CSAYMDSNQPQHF. The CDR3 bases are TGCAGTGCGTACATGGATAGCAATCAGCCCCAGCATTTT. This sequence joins TRBV20-1 and TRBJ1-5; unclear D gene. This CDR3 is built from 13 residues. V was pared by 6 bases and J by 0 bases, with 9 bases between. Germline assignment: CDR1 DFQATT and CDR2 SNEGSKA (reference sequence).

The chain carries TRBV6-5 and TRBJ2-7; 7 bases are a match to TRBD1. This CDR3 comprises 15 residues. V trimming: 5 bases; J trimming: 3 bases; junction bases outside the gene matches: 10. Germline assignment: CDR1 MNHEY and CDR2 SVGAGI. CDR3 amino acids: CASSRSSGTVYEQYF. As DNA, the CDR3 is TGTGCCAGCAGTCGATCTTCCGGGACAGTCTACGAGCAGTACTTC.

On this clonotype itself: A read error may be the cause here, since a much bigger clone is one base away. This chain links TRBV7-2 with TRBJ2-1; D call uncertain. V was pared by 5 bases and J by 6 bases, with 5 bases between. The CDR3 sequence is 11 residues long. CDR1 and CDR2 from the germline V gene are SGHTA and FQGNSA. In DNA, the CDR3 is TGTGCCAGCAGCGACATCAATGAGCAGTTCTTC. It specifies CASSDINEQFF.

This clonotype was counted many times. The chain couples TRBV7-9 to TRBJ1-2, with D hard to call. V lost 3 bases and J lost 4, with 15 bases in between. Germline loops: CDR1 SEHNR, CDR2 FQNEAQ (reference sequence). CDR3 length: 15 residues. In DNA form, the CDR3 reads TGTGCCAGCAGCTTTATGGGGTCCCACCCCTATGGCTACACCTTC. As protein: CASSFMGSHPYGYTF.

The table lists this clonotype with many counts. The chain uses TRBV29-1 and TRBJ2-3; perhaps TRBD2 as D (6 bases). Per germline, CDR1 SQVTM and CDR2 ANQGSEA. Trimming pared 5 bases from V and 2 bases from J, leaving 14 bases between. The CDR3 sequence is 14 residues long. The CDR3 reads CSVLPGLHTDTQYF. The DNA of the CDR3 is TGCAGCGTTCTGCCGGGACTTCACACAGATACGCAGTATTTT.

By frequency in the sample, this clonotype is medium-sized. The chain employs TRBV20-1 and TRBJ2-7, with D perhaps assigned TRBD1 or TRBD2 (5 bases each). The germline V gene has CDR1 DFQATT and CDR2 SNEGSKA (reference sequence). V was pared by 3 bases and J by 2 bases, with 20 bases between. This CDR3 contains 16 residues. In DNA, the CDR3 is TGCAGTGCTAGTGCCCCCCCCCACGGGACCACCTACGAGCAGTACTTC. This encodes CSASAPPHGTTYEQYF.

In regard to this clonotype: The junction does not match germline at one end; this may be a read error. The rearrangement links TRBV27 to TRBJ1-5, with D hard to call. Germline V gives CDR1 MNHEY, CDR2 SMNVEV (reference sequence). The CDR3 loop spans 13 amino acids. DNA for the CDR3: TGTGTCAGCAGTTTATCTCAAGGTCAGCCCCAGCATTTT. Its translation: CVSSLSQGQPQHF.

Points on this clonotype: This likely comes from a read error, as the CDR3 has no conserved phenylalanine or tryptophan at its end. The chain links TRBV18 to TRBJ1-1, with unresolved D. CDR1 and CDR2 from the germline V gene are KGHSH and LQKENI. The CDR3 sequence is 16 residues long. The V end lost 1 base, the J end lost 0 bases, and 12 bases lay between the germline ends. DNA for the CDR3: TGTGCCAGCTCACCACAGGCGGTCGGGATGAACACTGAAGCTTTCCTT. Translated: CASSPQAVGMNTEAFL.

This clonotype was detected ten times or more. CDR3 protein: CASSALLKGKQETQYF. The CDR3 DNA sequence: TGTGCCAGCAGTGCACTTCTGAAGGGGAAGCAAGAGACCCAGTACTTC. J is TRBJ2-5 and V is TRBV6-1; D might be TRBD1 (5 bases). From germline, CDR1 is MNHNS and CDR2 SASEGT. With 4 bases removed from V and 2 bases from J, the gap between germline ends came to 17 bases. The CDR3 contains 16 residues.

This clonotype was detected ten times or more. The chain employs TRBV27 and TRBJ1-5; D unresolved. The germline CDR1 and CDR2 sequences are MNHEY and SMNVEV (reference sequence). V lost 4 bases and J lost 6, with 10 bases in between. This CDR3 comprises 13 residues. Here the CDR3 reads CASSSGNSQPQHF. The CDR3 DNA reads TGTGCCAGCAGTTCAGGAAATTCTCAGCCCCAGCATTTT.

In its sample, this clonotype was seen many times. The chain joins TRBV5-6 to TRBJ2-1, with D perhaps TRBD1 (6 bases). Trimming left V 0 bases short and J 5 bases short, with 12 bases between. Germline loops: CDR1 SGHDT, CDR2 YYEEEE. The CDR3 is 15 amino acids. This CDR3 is CASSLDKQGNNEQFF. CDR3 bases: TGTGCCAGCAGCTTGGATAAGCAGGGGAACAATGAGCAGTTCTTC.

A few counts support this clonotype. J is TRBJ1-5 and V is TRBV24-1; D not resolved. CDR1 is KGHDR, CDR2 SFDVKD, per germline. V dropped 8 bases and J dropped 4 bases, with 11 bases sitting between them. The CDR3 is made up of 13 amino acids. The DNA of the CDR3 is TGTGCCACCACAGCGGGGAGTAATCAGCCCCAGCATTTT. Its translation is CATTAGSNQPQHF.

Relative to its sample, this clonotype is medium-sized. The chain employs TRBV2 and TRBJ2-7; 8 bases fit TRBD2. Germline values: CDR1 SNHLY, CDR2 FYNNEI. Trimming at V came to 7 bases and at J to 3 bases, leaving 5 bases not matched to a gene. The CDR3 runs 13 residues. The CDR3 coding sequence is TGTGCCAGCAACCGGGAGGGTCTCTACGAGCAGTACTTC. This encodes CASNREGLYEQYF.

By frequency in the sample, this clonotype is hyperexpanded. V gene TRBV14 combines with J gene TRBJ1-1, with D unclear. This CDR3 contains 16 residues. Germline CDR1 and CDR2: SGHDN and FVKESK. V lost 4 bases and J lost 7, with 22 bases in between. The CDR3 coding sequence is TGTGCCAGCAGCCCAAAACCTGGACTTCCATACGGTGAAGCTTTCTTT. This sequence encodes CASSPKPGLPYGEAFF.

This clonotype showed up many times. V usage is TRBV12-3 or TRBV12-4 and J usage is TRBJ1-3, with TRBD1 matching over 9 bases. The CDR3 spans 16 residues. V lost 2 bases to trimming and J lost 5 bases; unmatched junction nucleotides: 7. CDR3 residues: CASSLPGQGLRNTIYF. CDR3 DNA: TGTGCCAGCAGTTTACCAGGACAGGGGCTTAGAAACACCATATATTTT.

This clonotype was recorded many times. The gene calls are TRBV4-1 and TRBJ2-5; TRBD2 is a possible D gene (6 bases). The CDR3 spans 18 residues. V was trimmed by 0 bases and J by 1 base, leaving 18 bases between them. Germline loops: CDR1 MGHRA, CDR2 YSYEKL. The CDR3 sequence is CASSQEAGEVYSQETQYF. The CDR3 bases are TGCGCCAGCAGCCAAGAAGCCGGGGAGGTGTATTCCCAAGAGACCCAGTACTTC.

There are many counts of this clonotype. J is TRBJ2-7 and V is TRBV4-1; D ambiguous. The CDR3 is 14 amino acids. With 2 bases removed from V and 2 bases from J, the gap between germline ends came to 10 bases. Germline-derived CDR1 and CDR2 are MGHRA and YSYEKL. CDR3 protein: CASSQNGQTYEQYF. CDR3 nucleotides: TGCGCCAGCAGCCAAAACGGGCAAACCTACGAGCAGTACTTC.

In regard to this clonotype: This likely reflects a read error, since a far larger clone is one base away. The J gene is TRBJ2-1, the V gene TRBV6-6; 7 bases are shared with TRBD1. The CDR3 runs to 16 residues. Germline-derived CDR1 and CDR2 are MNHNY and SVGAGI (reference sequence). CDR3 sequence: CVSSYSRQGLGNEQFF. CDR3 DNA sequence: TGTGTCAGCAGTTACTCGAGACAGGGCCTGGGCAATGAGCAGTTCTTC.

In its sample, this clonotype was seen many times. CDR3 protein: CASRQTGGPQYF. The CDR3 DNA reads as TGTGCCAGCAGGCAAACAGGGGGGCCGCAGTATTTT. The V gene is TRBV5-4, the J gene TRBJ2-3; 8 bases fit TRBD1. Losses at the gene ends were 5 bases for V and 10 bases for J; bases not matched to a gene: 6. The V gene's germline CDR1 is SGHNT and CDR2 YYREEE (reference sequence). This CDR3 spans 12 amino acids. Together with reference TRBV5-4 and TRBJ2-3, the CDR3 gives the full variable domain: ETGVTQSPTHLIKTRGQQVTLRCSSQSGHNTVSWYQQALGQGPQFIFQYYREEENGRGNFPPRFSGLQFPNYSSELNVNALELDDSALYLCASRQTGGPQYFGPGTRLTVL.